What follows are 15 T cell receptor beta chains derived from one specimen sequenced in a study of identical twins. MiXCR, run by TCRdb on the 5' RACE reads, gives a single entry per CDR3 protein. The data contain hundreds of thousands of distinct CDR3 sequences, around an eighth of them singletons. The sample also formed part of further work on yellow fever vaccine responses in identical twins.

Sequenced sample: CD8+ T cells sorted from blood. The receptor set was obtained from a woman between 18 and 29 years old in good health.

V gene TRBV5-4 combines with J gene TRBJ2-6; D is undetermined. This CDR3 has 15 residues. The V gene lost 7 bases and the J gene lost 4 bases, with 15 bases spanning the gap. Germline CDR1 SGHNT, CDR2 YYREEE (reference sequence). The CDR3 region is CASYFGYLGANVLTF. For the CDR3, the DNA is TGTGCCAGCTATTTCGGGTATCTGGGGGCCAACGTCCTGACTTTC.

This clonotype was counted between two and nine times. V usage is TRBV20-1 and J usage is TRBJ1-3; D gene unclear. The CDR3 has 15 amino acids. V dropped 1 base and J dropped 0 bases, with 10 bases sitting between them. CDR1 DFQATT and CDR2 SNEGSKA come from the germline V gene (reference sequence). CDR3 amino acids: CSARVRRSSGNTIYF. The CDR3 region has the DNA TGCAGTGCTAGAGTTCGGCGGAGCTCTGGAAACACCATATATTTT.

The genes are TRBV6-4 and TRBJ2-2; no definite D call. The CDR3 totals 14 residues. Germline CDR1 reads MRHNA; CDR2 reads SNTAGT. V shed 2 bases and J shed 5 bases, with 9 bases lying between them. This chain's CDR3 is CASSDRPGTGELFF. The CDR3 bases are TGTGCCAGCAGTGACAGGCCTGGTACCGGGGAGCTGTTTTTT.

This clonotype was observed a few times. The chain combines TRBV29-1 with TRBJ1-1; TRBD1 matches at 10 bases. This CDR3 comprises 14 residues. Germline assignment: CDR1 SQVTM and CDR2 ANQGSEA. Trimming took 6 bases from V and 3 from J; bases not matched to a gene: 7. CDR3 bases: TGCAGCGTCCCAAGAGGGACAGGGGACACTGAAGCTTTCTTT. It translates to CSVPRGTGDTEAFF.

There are many counts of this clonotype. The gene calls are TRBV10-3 and TRBJ2-5, with D tentatively TRBD1 (5 bases). The CDR3 totals 13 residues. Germline CDR1 reads ENHRY; CDR2 reads SYGVKD. The germline V and J ends were trimmed by 5 bases and 4 bases, with 11 bases remaining between them. CDR3: CAISPEGAETQYF. CDR3 coding DNA: TGTGCCATCAGTCCGGAAGGGGCAGAGACCCAGTACTTC.

This clonotype was detected a few times. The chain is built from TRBV2 and TRBJ2-1, with 7 bases aligning to TRBD2. V dropped 7 bases and J dropped 0; count of bases not matched to a gene: 6. The germline CDR1 and CDR2 sequences are SNHLY and FYNNEI. The CDR3 has 15 amino acids. In DNA form, the CDR3 reads TGTGCCAGCACCGGAAGGGACTACTCCTACAATGAGCAGTTCTTC. This translates into CASTGRDYSYNEQFF.

In this sample, this clonotype turned up a few times. The chain employs TRBV5-5 and TRBJ2-1; no clear D gene. V dropped 4 bases and J dropped 7 bases, with 21 bases sitting between them. CDR1 is SGHKS, CDR2 YYEKEE, per germline (reference sequence). CDR3 length equals 16 residues. This chain's CDR3 is CASSAARVAVRNEQFF. The CDR3 coding sequence is TGTGCCAGCAGCGCGGCCCGGGTAGCTGTCAGGAATGAGCAGTTCTTC.

This clonotype has just a few counts. The CDR3 loop reads CASSLGWRSQETQYF. The CDR3 nucleotides read TGTGCCAGCAGCTTAGGGTGGCGTTCCCAAGAGACCCAGTACTTC. The chain carries TRBV7-8 and TRBJ2-5, with D unresolved. CDR3 length equals 15 residues. Trimming shortened V by 1 base and J by 1 base, and 10 bases separated the two germline ends. Germline V CDR1 and CDR2: SGHVS, FQNEAQ.

This clonotype was seen only a few times. The chain has TRBV6-1 and TRBJ1-2, with a weak D call TRBD1 (6 bases). The CDR3 extends over 15 amino acids. Trimming shortened V by 10 bases and J by 3 bases, and 21 bases separated the two germline ends. CDR1 and CDR2 (germline): MNHNS, SASEGT. This CDR3 reads CATRGVRGRDYGYTF. The CDR3 nucleotides read TGTGCCACAAGGGGCGTCCGGGGGCGCGACTATGGCTACACCTTC.

The V and J genes are TRBV20-1 and TRBJ2-1; D is possibly TRBD2 (9 bases). The CDR3 has 16 residues. Germline values: CDR1 DFQATT, CDR2 SNEGSKA (reference sequence). The V end was cut by 3 bases, the J end by 8 bases, with 23 bases between. The CDR3 sequence is CSARPGGGRAPDEQFF. As DNA, the CDR3 is TGCAGTGCTAGGCCAGGGGGCGGGAGGGCCCCGGATGAGCAGTTCTTC.

V and J are TRBV4-1 and TRBJ2-7; the D gene is possibly TRBD1 (5 bases). The V and J ends lost 1 base and 3 bases respectively, with 7 bases between them. CDR1 and CDR2 from the germline V gene are MGHRA and YSYEKL. The CDR3 has 13 residues. The chain's CDR3 is CASSQGTIYEQYF. The CDR3 DNA follows: TGCGCCAGCAGCCAAGGGACAATCTACGAGCAGTACTTC.

This clonotype was detected ten times or more. The chain combines TRBV7-8 with TRBJ2-3; D gene ambiguous. From germline, CDR1 is SGHVS and CDR2 FQNEAQ. This CDR3 region has 14 residues. Between the trimmed V and J ends, which lost 5 bases and 2 bases, there was a span of 11 bases. CDR3 DNA: TGTGCCAGCAGCCCCGGGTCTAACACAGATACGCAGTATTTT. It specifies CASSPGSNTDTQYF.

This chain links TRBV2 with TRBJ1-2, with no clear D. V shed 4 bases and J shed 0 bases, with 15 bases lying between them. The CDR3 is made up of 16 amino acids. Per germline, CDR1 SNHLY and CDR2 FYNNEI. CDR3 in amino acids: CASSVISGRPNYGYTF. CDR3 bases: TGTGCCAGCAGTGTCATCTCGGGCAGACCTAACTATGGCTACACCTTC.

This clonotype was counted only a few times. The chain combines TRBV1 with TRBJ2-7; TRBD2 reflects the table's D call only, with no check against the DNA. TRBV1 is described as a pseudogene. The CDR3 has 15 amino acids. The CDR3 loop reads CTSSQDSSGGYEQYV. CDR3 DNA sequence: TGCACCAGCAGCCAAGATTCCAGCGGGGGTTACGAGCAGTACGTC.

This clonotype came up a few times. This chain links TRBV29-1 with TRBJ2-1; D uncertain. The CDR3 spans 14 residues. With 6 bases removed from V and 1 base from J, the gap between germline ends came to 13 bases. Germline assignment: CDR1 SQVTM and CDR2 ANQGSEA. As DNA, the CDR3 is TGCAGCGTCCCGATGGATGGGTCCTACAATGAGCAGTTCTTC. Translation: CSVPMDGSYNEQFF.